This T cell receptor (beta chain) was sequenced for a study of blood T cells in healthy people across ages. The CDR3 totals 17 residues. Germline values: CDR1 MNHNS, CDR2 SASEGT. This clonotype has just one count. One end of the junction does not line up with germline, which may come from a read error. It was with a sample-barcoded 5' primer and a J-beta primer mix that a second PCR of roughly 7 to 12 cycles was run. Each CDR3 protein is one row after TCRdb ran MiXCR on the 5' RACE reads. The sample lists around 520,000 distinct CDR3 sequences, about 26% seen once, with about 3.3% in the top ten. These data also formed part of another study, on T cells of mothers and their children. That source notes: All extracted RNA went into cDNA synthesis, roughly 1.5 ug per 15 ul. TCR recombination output is shaped by thymic selection similarly in related and unrelated pairs.

Sequenced sample: blood. The source is a boy between 2 and 10 years old in good health. The chain carries TRBV6-1 and TRBJ2-3; tentative D call: TRBD1 (5 bases). CDR3 amino acids: CSSSLSPQGGSTDTQYF. DNA of the CDR3: TGTTCCAGCAGTCTTTCCCCCCAGGGCGGAAGCACAGATACGCAGTATTTT.